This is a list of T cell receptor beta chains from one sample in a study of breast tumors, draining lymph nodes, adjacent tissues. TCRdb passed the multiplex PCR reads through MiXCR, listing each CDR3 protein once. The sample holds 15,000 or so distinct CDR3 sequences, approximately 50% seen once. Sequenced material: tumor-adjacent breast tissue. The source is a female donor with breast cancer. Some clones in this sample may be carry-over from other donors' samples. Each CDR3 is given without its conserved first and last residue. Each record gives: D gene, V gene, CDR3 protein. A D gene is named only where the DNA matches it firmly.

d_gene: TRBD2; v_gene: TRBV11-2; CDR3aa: ASSPGGPSGDTQY
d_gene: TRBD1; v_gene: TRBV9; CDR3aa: ASSVTGVDGSGNTIY
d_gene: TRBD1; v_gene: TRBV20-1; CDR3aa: SALGGQGDGGNQPQH
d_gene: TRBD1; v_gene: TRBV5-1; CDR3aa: ASTLRTGKYEQY
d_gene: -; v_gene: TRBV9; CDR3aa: ASSVGKGDGYT
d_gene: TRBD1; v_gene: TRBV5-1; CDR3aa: ASRKTGEASGNTIY
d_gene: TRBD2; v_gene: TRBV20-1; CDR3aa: SARVPSGAYEQY
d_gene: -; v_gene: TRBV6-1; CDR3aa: ASSPRTASSYDEQF
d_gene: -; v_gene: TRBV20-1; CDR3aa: SSRKGGIQY
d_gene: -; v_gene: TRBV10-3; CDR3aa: AISDPLPRTDGEQY
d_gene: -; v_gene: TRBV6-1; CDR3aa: ASIRDFDTEAF
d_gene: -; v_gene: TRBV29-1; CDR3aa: SVEDLGGRGGYT
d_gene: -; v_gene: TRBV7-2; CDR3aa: ASSLEGGAGNQPQH
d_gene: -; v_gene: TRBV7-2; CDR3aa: ASSRQDTQY
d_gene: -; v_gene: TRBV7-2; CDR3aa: ASSFGSLETQY
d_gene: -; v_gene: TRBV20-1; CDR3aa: SAIRQANETLF
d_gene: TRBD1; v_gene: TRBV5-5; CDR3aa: ASSGGQGATYEQY
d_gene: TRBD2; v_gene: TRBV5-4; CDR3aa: ASSHGTSGRNEQF
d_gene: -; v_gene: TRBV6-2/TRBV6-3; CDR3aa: ASNSIGTQY
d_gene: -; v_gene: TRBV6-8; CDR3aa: ASSPTEGGEKLF
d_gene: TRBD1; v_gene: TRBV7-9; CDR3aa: ASSLSSGTGDEKLF
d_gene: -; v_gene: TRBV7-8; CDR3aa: ASSPQTGRNTIY
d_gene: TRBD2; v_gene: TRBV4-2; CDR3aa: ASSQDLVAGLSTDTQY
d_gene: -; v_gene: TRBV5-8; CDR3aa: ASSPDGSSYNEQFFGPGRDGYT
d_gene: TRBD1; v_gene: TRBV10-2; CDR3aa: ASSGTGGNQPQH
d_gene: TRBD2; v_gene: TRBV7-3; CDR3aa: ASSLTGLAGGHGELF
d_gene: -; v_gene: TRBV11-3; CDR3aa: ASSPGGREGEKLF
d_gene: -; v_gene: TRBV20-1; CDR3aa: SVVTAYSNQPQH
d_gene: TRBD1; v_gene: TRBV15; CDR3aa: ATSRDTGGAGGLF
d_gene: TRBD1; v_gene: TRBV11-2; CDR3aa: ASSLEQGAREQY
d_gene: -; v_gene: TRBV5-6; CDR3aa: ASSLGQEIWQPQH
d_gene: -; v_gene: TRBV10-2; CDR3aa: ASSQRGDPLSSEQF
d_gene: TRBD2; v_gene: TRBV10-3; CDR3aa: AISASSGSTDTQY
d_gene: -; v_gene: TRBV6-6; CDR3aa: ASSYSRGRVTEAF
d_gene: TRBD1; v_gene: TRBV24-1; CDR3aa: ATSDGTGVFGGYT
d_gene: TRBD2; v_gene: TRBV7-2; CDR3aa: ASSLELEGLITDTQY
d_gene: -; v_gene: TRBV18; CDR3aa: ASSWERNTGELF
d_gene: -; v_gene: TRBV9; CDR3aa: ASSVEWSSYNEQF
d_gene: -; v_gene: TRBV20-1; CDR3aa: SARGFRDGFYEQY
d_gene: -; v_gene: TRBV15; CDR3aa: ATRLGGAAETQY